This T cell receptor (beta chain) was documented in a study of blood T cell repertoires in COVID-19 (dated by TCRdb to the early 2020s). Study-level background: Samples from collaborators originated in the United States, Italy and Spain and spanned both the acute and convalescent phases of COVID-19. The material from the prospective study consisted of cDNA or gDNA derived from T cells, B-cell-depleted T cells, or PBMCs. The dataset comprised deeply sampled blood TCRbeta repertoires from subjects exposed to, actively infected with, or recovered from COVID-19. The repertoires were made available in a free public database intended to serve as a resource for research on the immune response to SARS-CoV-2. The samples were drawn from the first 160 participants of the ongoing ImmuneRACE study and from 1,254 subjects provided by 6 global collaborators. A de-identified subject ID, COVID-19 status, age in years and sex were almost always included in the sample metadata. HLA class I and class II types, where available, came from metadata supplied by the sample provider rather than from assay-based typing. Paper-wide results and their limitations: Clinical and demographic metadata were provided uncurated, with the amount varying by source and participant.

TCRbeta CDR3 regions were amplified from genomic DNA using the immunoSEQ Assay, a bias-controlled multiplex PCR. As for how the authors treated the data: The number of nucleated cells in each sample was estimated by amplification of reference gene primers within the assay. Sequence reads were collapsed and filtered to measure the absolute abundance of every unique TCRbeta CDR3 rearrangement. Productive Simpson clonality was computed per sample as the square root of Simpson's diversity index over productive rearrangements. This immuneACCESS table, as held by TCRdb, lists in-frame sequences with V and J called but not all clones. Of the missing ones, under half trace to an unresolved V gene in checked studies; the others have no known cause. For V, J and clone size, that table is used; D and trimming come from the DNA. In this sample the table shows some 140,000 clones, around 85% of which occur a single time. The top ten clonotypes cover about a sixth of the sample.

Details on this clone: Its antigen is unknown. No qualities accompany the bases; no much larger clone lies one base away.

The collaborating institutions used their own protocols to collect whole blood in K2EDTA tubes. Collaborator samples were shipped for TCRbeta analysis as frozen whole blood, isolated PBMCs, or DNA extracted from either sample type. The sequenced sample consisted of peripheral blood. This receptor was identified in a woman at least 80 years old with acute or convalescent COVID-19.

The encoded CDR3 is CASSQDIWRGANEQFF. The DNA sequence is as follows: TGTGCCAGCAGCCAAGACATTTGGCGAGGAGCCAATGAGCAGTTCTTC. The V and J segments used are TRBV3-1 (or the pseudogene TRBV3-2) and TRBJ2-1; no D segment can be confidently identified. Trimming at the junction amounts to 0 bases on V and 6 bases on J, and the germline ends lie 15 bases apart. The CDR3 runs 16 residues from the cysteine to the phenylalanine. Left in the record is the CDR3 DNA by itself, 48 bases read in frame from the first base. From a lookup of the germline V gene (reference sequence), CDR1 and CDR2 are LGHDT and YNNKEL.